This TCR beta chain was sequenced during a study of naive and memory T cell subsets. An oligonucleotide containing a UMI was ligated to the 3' end of TCR cDNA. Whole-blood samples were approximately 2.6 ml of peripheral blood from healthy adult volunteers. Germline V CDR1 and CDR2: MNHEY, SVGAGI. V was cut by 5 bases and J by 5 bases, with 13 bases left in between. The CDR3 contains 15 residues. Four PCR rounds used nested alpha and beta constant region primers plus the SP2 primer. TCRdb analysed the 5' RACE reads with MiXCR anew, one entry per CDR3 protein. Seen here are tens of thousands of distinct CDR3 sequences, under 8.5% observed once, and the top ten hold roughly 9.7%.

The clonotype comes from a male donor in good health. This rearrangement joins TRBV6-5 to TRBJ2-6; D uncertain. The chain's CDR3 is CASSPNSLWANVLTF. CDR3 nucleotides: TGTGCCAGCAGTCCCAATTCCCTCTGGGCCAACGTCCTGACTTTC.